The sample holds a few counts of the clone carrying this TCR beta chain. Its antigen is undetermined. CD45RO/CCR7/CD25/CD127/CD95/CD27 sorting isolated CD4+ naive, central memory, regulatory and stem cell-like memory cells. The germline V gene encodes CDR1 SNHLY and CDR2 FYNNEI. This CDR3 contains 13 residues. Trimming removed 3 bases at V and 9 bases at J, with 13 bases between. Investigators reverse transcribed all isolated RNA, so they sequenced expressed TCRB transcripts. Here immunoSEQ multiplex PCR was the method, and the copy in TCRdb shows in-frame clones only, minus some. The sample has roughly 610,000 clones; roughly a sixth are singletons. The data were taken from a study of beta chain features in type 1 diabetes. Study-level results: Shortening of TCRB CDR3s, moderate but significant, appeared in all four CD4+ subsets of Type 1 diabetes patients.

The V and J genes are TRBV2 and TRBJ2-3, with D possibly matching TRBD2 (6 bases). The TCR originated in a man aged 18 to 30 in good health. Sequenced sample: naive CD4+ T cells from blood. The CDR3 DNA is TGTGCCAGCAGTGACCTCTTAGGAGGGACGCAGTATTTT. This sequence encodes CASSDLLGGTQYF.